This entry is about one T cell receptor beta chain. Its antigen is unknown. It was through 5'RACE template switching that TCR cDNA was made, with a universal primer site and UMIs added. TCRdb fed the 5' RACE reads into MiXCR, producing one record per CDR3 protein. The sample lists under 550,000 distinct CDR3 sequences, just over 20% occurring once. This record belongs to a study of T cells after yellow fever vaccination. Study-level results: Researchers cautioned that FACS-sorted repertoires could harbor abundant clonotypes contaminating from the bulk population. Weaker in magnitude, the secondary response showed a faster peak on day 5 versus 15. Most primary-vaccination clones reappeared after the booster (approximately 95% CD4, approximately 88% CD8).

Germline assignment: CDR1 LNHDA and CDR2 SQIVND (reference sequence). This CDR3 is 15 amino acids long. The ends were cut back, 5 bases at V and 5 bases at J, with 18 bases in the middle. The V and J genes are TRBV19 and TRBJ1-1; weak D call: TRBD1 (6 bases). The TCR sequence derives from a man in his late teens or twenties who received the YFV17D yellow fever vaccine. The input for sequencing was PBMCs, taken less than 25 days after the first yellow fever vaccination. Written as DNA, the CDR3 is TGTGCCAGTAGTGTCGGGACACTTGGAAGGACTGAAGCTTTCTTT. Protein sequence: CASSVGTLGRTEAFF.